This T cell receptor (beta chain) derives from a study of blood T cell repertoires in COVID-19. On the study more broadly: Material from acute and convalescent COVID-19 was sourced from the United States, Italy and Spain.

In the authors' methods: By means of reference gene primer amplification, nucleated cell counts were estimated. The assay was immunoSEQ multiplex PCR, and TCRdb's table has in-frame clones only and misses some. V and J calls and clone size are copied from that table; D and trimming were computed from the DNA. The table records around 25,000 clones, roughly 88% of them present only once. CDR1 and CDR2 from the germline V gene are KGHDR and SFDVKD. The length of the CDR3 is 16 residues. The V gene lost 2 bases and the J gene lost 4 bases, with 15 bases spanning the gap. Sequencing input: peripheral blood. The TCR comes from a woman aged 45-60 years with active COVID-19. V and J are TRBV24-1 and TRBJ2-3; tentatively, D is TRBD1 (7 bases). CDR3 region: CATSDSSGGFADTQYF. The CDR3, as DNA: TGTGCCACCAGTGATTCGTCAGGGGGGTTTGCAGATACGCAGTATTTT.